These 24 T cell receptor beta chains were sequenced from one sample in a study of cytomegalovirus exposure and HLA in healthy donors. The PCR ran on 60 Vbeta and 13 Jbeta primers. Clones were read by immunoSEQ multiplex PCR, and TCRdb kept only the in-frame ones, dropping some. The sample consists of 200,000 or so clones, around 77% of them appearing once. Sequencing was done on a sample of PBMCs. The source is a woman aged 30 to 39 in good health and CMV-seronegative.

J is TRBJ2-3 and V is TRBV7-9; D is uncertain. Germline CDR1 reads SEHNR; CDR2 reads FQNEAQ (reference sequence). The germline V and J ends were trimmed by 1 base and 1 base, with 9 bases remaining between them. This CDR3 comprises 15 residues. CDR3 loop: CASSLVVGGTDTQYF. The DNA for the CDR3 is TGTGCCAGCAGCTTAGTGGTGGGCGGCACAGATACGCAGTATTTT.

This chain joins TRBV15 and TRBJ2-7; no definite D call. This CDR3 comprises 16 residues. The V end was cut by 0 bases, the J end by 0 bases, with 12 bases between. CDR1 and CDR2 (germline): LNHNV, YYDKDF (reference sequence). CDR3 sequence: CATSRDLTGSSYEQYF. The CDR3 nucleotides are TGTGCCACCAGCAGAGATCTCACGGGTAGCTCCTACGAGCAGTACTTC.

For this clone: One end of the junction does not line up with germline, which may come from a read error. The sample has other DNA sequences that encode this CDR3 too. The J gene is TRBJ2-3, the V gene TRBV27; TRBD1 matches 9 bases. The CDR3 length is 15 residues. The V gene's germline CDR1 is MNHEY and CDR2 SMNVEV (reference sequence). The CDR3 coding sequence is TGTGCCACCCGATCGCCGGACAGGGGCACAGATACACAGTATTTT. Translation: CATRSPDRGTDTQYF.

This chain joins TRBV5-8 and TRBJ1-5; D is unresolved. Trimming stripped 5 bases from V and 0 bases from J, with 15 bases between. The germline V gene has CDR1 SGHTS and CDR2 YDEGEE. The CDR3 covers 16 residues. CDR3 residues: CASRGGNTYSNQPQHF. The CDR3 DNA follows: TGTGCCAGCAGGGGAGGGAACACATATAGCAATCAGCCCCAGCATTTT.

The chain has TRBV9 and TRBJ1-1, with D perhaps matching TRBD1 (5 bases). V lost 0 bases to trimming and J lost 8 bases, with 11 bases between them. The CDR3 has 13 amino acids. CDR1 and CDR2 from the germline V gene are SGDLS and YYNGEE. The DNA of the CDR3 is TGTGCCAGCAGCGTAGTGTCCCAGGGCGAAGCTTTCTTT. Its protein is CASSVVSQGEAFF.

The chain uses TRBV6-6 and TRBJ1-1; TRBD1 might be the D (5 bases). From germline, CDR1 is MNHNY and CDR2 SVGAGI (reference sequence). V shed 0 bases and J shed 6 bases, with 11 bases lying between them. This CDR3 has 14 residues. The DNA for the CDR3 is TGTGCCAGCAGTTACTCAGGGGTAATGGCTGAAGCTTTCTTT. Protein sequence: CASSYSGVMAEAFF.

This clone was observed a handful of times. This sequence joins TRBV11-2 and TRBJ1-2; perhaps TRBD1 as D (5 bases). Trimming pared 1 base from V and 1 base from J, leaving 10 bases between. Looked up from germline, CDR1 is SGHAT and CDR2 is FQNNGV. CDR3 length equals 15 residues. The CDR3 DNA reads TGTGCCAGCAGCTTAGGGGGCCAGGGTAACTATGGCTACACCTTC. Translation: CASSLGGQGNYGYTF.

The chain carries TRBV30 and TRBJ2-7; possible D gene TRBD2, 6 bases. The length of the CDR3 is 13 residues. Germline-derived CDR1 and CDR2 are GTSNPN and SVGIG (reference sequence). Trimming stripped 2 bases from V and 4 bases from J, with 12 bases between. The CDR3 loop reads CAWSKPGVYEQYF. As DNA, the CDR3 is TGTGCCTGGAGTAAACCGGGAGTGTACGAGCAGTACTTC.

The chain has TRBV5-4 and TRBJ1-2; D call uncertain. The V and J ends lost 0 bases and 7 bases respectively, with 7 bases between them. Germline assignment: CDR1 SGHNT and CDR2 YYREEE (reference sequence). The length of the CDR3 is 12 residues. This chain's CDR3 is CASSLVQSGYTF. In nucleotides, the CDR3 is TGTGCCAGCAGCTTGGTTCAGTCTGGCTACACCTTC.

This clone came up a few times. The rearrangement links TRBV5-8 to TRBJ1-1; tentatively, D is TRBD1 (5 bases). Per germline, CDR1 SGHTS and CDR2 YDEGEE. The V end was cut by 6 bases, the J end by 7 bases, with 19 bases between. This CDR3 has 14 amino acids. The CDR3 coding sequence is TGTGCCAGCACCCCTTCTTCAGGAGGGGTTGAAGCTTTCTTT. Translated: CASTPSSGGVEAFF.

The chain carries TRBV21-1 and TRBJ2-3; TRBD2 reflects the table's D call only, with no check against the DNA. TRBV21-1 is noted as a pseudogene. This CDR3 spans 16 amino acids. CDR3 sequence (DNA): TGTGCCAGCAGCAAAGTTGGGGGAGGGTTTGCAGATACGCAGTATTTT. Amino acids: CASSKVGGGFADTQYF.

This chain uses TRBV15 with TRBJ2-7; maybe TRBD2 (5 bases). Germline-derived CDR1 and CDR2 are LNHNV and YYDKDF (reference sequence). Deletions cut 2 bases from V and 2 bases from J, with 16 bases between. The length of the CDR3 is 16 residues. The CDR3 nucleotides read TGTGCCACCAGCAGACGCGTACCGGAGGAGCCCTACGAGCAGTACTTC. Encoded protein: CATSRRVPEEPYEQYF.

The V call is TRBV27, the J call TRBJ1-1; 7 bases map to TRBD1. The J segment lost 11 bases and the V segment lost 6 bases, leaving 15 bases of the junction unmatched. CDR1 and CDR2 from the germline V gene are MNHEY and SMNVEV (reference sequence). The CDR3 is 14 amino acids. CDR3 DNA sequence: TGTGCCAGCAGCCCGCTGAACAGGGGACGCGGCGCTTTCTTT. It translates to CASSPLNRGRGAFF.

The CDR3 DNA is TGTGCCAGCAGTTTCGACAGGATTGGTGGCTACACCTTC. Its protein product is CASSFDRIGGYTF. The rearrangement links TRBV6-5 to TRBJ1-2, with D perhaps matching TRBD1 (6 bases). Germline V CDR1 and CDR2: MNHEY, SVGAGI. The CDR3 extends over 13 amino acids. V lost 4 bases to trimming and J lost 7 bases, with 13 bases between them.

There are a few counts of this clone. J is TRBJ1-5 and V is TRBV2; a possible D gene is TRBD1 (6 bases). Germline V gene sequence: CDR1 SNHLY, CDR2 FYNNEI. Trimming removed 6 bases at V and 3 bases at J, with 12 bases between. The CDR3 loop spans 14 amino acids. The CDR3 sequence is CASRIGQSNQPQHF. In DNA, the CDR3 is TGTGCCAGCAGAATAGGACAGTCCAATCAGCCCCAGCATTTT.

The sample holds one count of this clone. The chain joins TRBV6-5 to TRBJ2-7, with TRBD2 matching over 7 bases. The CDR3 extends over 13 amino acids. Losses at the gene ends were 5 bases for V and 2 bases for J; bases not matched to a gene: 3. In germline, CDR1 is MNHEY, CDR2 SVGAGI. The CDR3 is CASSAGTTYEQYF. CDR3 bases: TGTGCCAGCAGTGCCGGGACTACCTACGAGCAGTACTTC.

This clone came up a few times. A read error may account for a junction end that differs from germline. The chain has TRBV25-1 and TRBJ1-2, with TRBD1 as a possible D gene (6 bases). Germline loops: CDR1 MGHDK, CDR2 SYGVNS. The CDR3 has 13 residues. CDR3 DNA: TGTGCCAGCAGTGCGGACAGTTTCTATGGCTACCCCTTC. Protein: CASSADSFYGYPF.

This clone is medium-sized by share. The chain joins TRBV6-1 to TRBJ1-1, with D possibly matching TRBD1 (5 bases). This CDR3 region has 13 residues. Germline V gene sequence: CDR1 MNHNS, CDR2 SASEGT. The V end was cut by 5 bases, the J end by 5 bases, with 12 bases between. The CDR3 spells CASSLTEGTEAFF. The DNA for the CDR3 is TGTGCCAGCAGTTTAACGGAGGGGACTGAAGCTTTCTTT.

The chain has TRBV6-1 and TRBJ2-5; D is possibly TRBD1 (6 bases). The length of the CDR3 is 15 residues. Trimming removed 8 bases at V and 5 bases at J, with 21 bases between. The germline gives CDR1 MNHNS, CDR2 SASEGT. In DNA form, the CDR3 reads TGTGCCAGCCGGTTTGTCACAGGGATTGACGAGACCCAGTACTTC. Its translation is CASRFVTGIDETQYF.

The chain links TRBV6-1 to TRBJ1-5; no clear D. CDR3 length equals 14 residues. Trimming pared 7 bases from V and 1 base from J, leaving 11 bases between. Germline V gene lookup returns CDR1 MNHNS and CDR2 SASEGT. This chain's CDR3 is CASTRGWSNQPQHF. In nucleotides, the CDR3 is TGTGCCAGCACTCGAGGGTGGAGCAATCAGCCCCAGCATTTT.

The gene calls are TRBV5-1 and TRBJ2-3; 8 bases are shared with TRBD2. J lost 6 bases, V lost 7 bases, and 10 bases had no gene match. Germline V CDR1 and CDR2: SGHRS, YFSETQ. The CDR3 contains 14 residues. Here the CDR3 DNA reads TGCGCCAGCGGTCCGGCGGGAGGAGGGGATACGCAGTATTTT. Encoded protein: CASGPAGGGDTQYF.

A remark on this clone: The junction and the germline gene differ at one end; a read error may be behind it. The rearrangement uses TRBV6-1 and TRBJ1-2; 8 nucleotides agree with TRBD1. Germline V gene lookup returns CDR1 MNHNS and CDR2 SASEGT. The CDR3 extends over 14 amino acids. The CDR3 sequence is CATFRQGYAYGYPF. CDR3 bases: TGTGCCACCTTTAGACAGGGGTACGCCTATGGCTACCCCTTC.

This clone was counted between two and nine times. The rearrangement joins TRBV10-2 to TRBJ2-1, with TRBD1 identical over 7 bases. Germline-derived CDR1 and CDR2 are WSHSY and SAAADI. The CDR3 length is 15 residues. V shed 6 bases, J shed 5 bases, and the junction held 10 bases outside the gene matches. CDR3 region: CASRYPGQKDNEQFF. Written as DNA, the CDR3 is TGCGCCAGCAGATACCCGGGACAGAAAGACAATGAGCAGTTCTTC.

Comments on this clone: Other DNA sequences from this sample encode an identical CDR3 as well. The chain uses TRBV2 and TRBJ1-2; weak D call: TRBD1 (6 bases). The CDR3 runs 13 residues. The V gene lost 4 bases and the J gene lost 5 bases, with 11 bases spanning the gap. Germline V gives CDR1 SNHLY, CDR2 FYNNEI. As DNA, the CDR3 is TGTGCCAGCAGTGGGGACACAGCTTATGGCTACACCTTC. This sequence encodes CASSGDTAYGYTF.